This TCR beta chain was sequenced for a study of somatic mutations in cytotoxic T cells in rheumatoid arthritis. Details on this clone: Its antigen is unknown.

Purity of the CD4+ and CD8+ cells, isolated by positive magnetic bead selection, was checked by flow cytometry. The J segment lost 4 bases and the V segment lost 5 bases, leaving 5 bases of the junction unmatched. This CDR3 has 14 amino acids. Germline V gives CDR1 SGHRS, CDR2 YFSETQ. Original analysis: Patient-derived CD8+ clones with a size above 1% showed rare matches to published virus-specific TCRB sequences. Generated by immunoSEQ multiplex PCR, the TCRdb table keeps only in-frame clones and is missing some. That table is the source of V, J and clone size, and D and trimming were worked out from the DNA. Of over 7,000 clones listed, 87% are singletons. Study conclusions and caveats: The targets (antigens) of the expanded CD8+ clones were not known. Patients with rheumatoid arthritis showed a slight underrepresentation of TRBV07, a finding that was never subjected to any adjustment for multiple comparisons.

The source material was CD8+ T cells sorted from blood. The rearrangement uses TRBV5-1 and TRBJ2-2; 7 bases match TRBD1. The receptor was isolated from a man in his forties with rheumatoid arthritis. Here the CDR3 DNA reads TGCGCCAGCAGAACAGGGGCGACCACCGGGGAGCTGTTTTTT. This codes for CASRTGATTGELFF. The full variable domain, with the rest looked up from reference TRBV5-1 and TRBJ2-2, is KAGVTQTPRYLIKTRGQQVTLSCSPISGHRSVSWYQQTPGQGLQFLFEYFSETQRNKGNFPGRFSGRQFSNSRSEMNVSTLELGDSALYLCASRTGATTGELFFGEGSRLTVL.